Listed below are T cell receptor beta chains from one sample, sequenced in a study of regulatory T cells in long-lasting Graves disease. MiXCR, run by TCRdb on the multiplex PCR reads, gives a single entry per CDR3 protein. In the table there are 300,000 to 400,000 distinct CDR3 sequences, about a sixth of which are singletons. The sample also formed part of further work on T cells in Graves' hyperthyroidism and ophthalmopathy.

Sequences were derived from peripheral blood mononuclear cells (PBMCs), sampled at new diagnosis, from a patient treated with antithyroid drugs. The receptors derive from a man aged 35 to 55 with Graves disease. Each CDR3 is given with its conserved first and last residue. D genes are given only for firm matches. Only part of the rows carry a size: once, few, many, or a class if the clone is expanded.

d_call j_call v_call clone_size cdr3_aa cdr3_nt
. TRBJ1-2 TRBV5-1 few CASSLLFRGPMTSPIYGYTF TGCGCCAGCAGCTTGCTATTCAGGGGTCCTATGACTTCGCCGATCTATGGCTACACCTTC
. TRBJ2-7 TRBV28 . CASSPLGGASYEQYF TGTGCCAGCAGTCCCCTCGGCGGGGCCTCCTACGAGCAGTACTTC
. TRBJ1-2 TRBV29-1 . CSVRAGAGAYGYTF TGCAGCGTCCGGGCGGGGGCCGGGGCCTATGGCTACACCTTC
TRBD2 TRBJ2-5 TRBV20-1 many CSARLAGGLIGTQYF TGCAGTGCTAGGCTAGCGGGGGGTCTTATCGGGACCCAGTACTTC
. TRBJ2-7 TRBV3-1 many CASSQEPSRREQYF TGTGCCAGCAGCCAAGAGCCTAGCCGCAGGGAGCAGTACTTC
TRBD1 TRBJ1-3 TRBV28 . CASTVTGYAGNTIYF TGTGCCAGCACCGTGACAGGGTACGCAGGAAACACCATATATTTT
TRBD2 TRBJ2-2 TRBV2 many CASSRGLLNTGELFF TGTGCCAGCAGTAGGGGACTACTAAACACCGGGGAGCTGTTTTTT
TRBD1 TRBJ2-4 TRBV10-3 . CAISVHDRENIQYF TGTGCCATCAGTGTTCATGACAGGGAAAACATTCAGTACTTC
TRBD2 TRBJ2-7 TRBV4-2 many CASSQAGASGYAYEQYF TGTGCCAGCAGCCAAGCAGGAGCTAGCGGATACGCCTACGAGCAGTACTTC
. TRBJ1-6 TRBV2 . CASSAHTIYNSPLHF TGTGCCAGCAGTGCACACACGATCTATAATTCACCCCTCCACTTT
TRBD1 TRBJ1-5 TRBV28 . CASSLGGQGIPQHF TGTGCCAGCAGTTTAGGGGGACAGGGGATCCCCCAGCATTTT
. TRBJ2-7 TRBV28 many CASSSLLREQYF TGTGCCAGCAGTTCCCTTCTTCGGGAGCAGTACTTC
TRBD1 TRBJ1-2 TRBV6-1 many CAAGGFYGYTF TGTGCCGCAGGGGGCTTCTATGGCTACACCTTC
TRBD2 TRBJ2-3 TRBV28 . CASIPLGRGGTDTQYF TGTGCCAGCATTCCTCTAGGTCGGGGGGGCACAGATACGCAGTATTTT
. TRBJ2-3 TRBV11-1 many CASSRDWVSTDTQYF TGTGCCAGCAGCCGTGACTGGGTGAGCACAGATACGCAGTATTTT
TRBD2 TRBJ2-3 TRBV7-2 few CASSPLAGGTYF TGTGCCAGCAGCCCGCTAGCGGGGGGGACATATTTT
. TRBJ2-3 TRBV18 many CASSSLIVGTDTQYF TGTGCCAGCTCGTCCCTTATCGTTGGCACAGATACGCAGTATTTT
TRBD2 TRBJ2-7 TRBV18 . CASSPGGNEQYF TGTGCCAGCTCACCCGGGGGGAACGAGCAGTACTTC
. TRBJ2-1 TRBV14 . CASSPRTVTYEQFF TGTGCCAGCAGCCCTCGGACGGTAACCTACGAGCAGTTCTTC
. TRBJ1-3 TRBV30 . CAWSVLGISGNTIYF TGTGCCTGGAGTGTCTTAGGGATATCTGGAAACACCATATATTTT
. TRBJ2-7 TRBV5-5 few CASSPTQGSNEQYF TGTGCCAGCAGCCCAACGCAGGGGAGCAACGAGCAGTACTTC
TRBD1 TRBJ1-2 TRBV10-3 many CAISPGQGLSGYTF TGTGCCATCAGCCCGGGACAGGGACTAAGTGGCTACACCTTC
. TRBJ2-7 TRBV4-1 many CASSRTASYPVDEQYF TGCGCCAGCAGTCGTACAGCAAGTTATCCGGTTGACGAGCAGTACTTC
. TRBJ2-7 TRBV5-1 . CASSLTGKSSYEQYF TGCGCCAGCAGCTTGACAGGAAAAAGCTCCTACGAGCAGTACTTC
. TRBJ1-2 TRBV5-1 many CASSATTGKNYGYTF TGCGCCAGCAGCGCCACGACTGGGAAAAACTATGGCTACACCTTC
. TRBJ1-5 TRBV7-8 few CASSSERLGNQPQHF TGTGCCAGCAGCTCGGAAAGGCTGGGCAATCAGCCCCAGCATTTT
TRBD1 TRBJ2-2 TRBV30 many CAWSGRRGLNTGELFF TGTGCCTGGAGCGGTCGCAGGGGGCTAAACACCGGGGAGCTGTTTTTT
. TRBJ2-3 TRBV6-1 few CASRARGVDTQYF TGTGCCAGCAGAGCCCGCGGGGTTGATACGCAGTATTTT
TRBD2 TRBJ2-3 TRBV5-1 many CASGLGDFTDTQYF TGCGCCAGCGGACTAGGGGACTTCACAGATACGCAGTATTTT
. TRBJ2-7 TRBV30 . CAWSEGIIYEQYF TGTGCCTGGAGTGAGGGGATTATCTACGAGCAGTACTTC
. TRBJ2-5 TRBV20-1 . CSARHGPRYF TGCAGTGCTAGACACGGACCCCGGTACTTC
. TRBJ2-2 TRBV10-3 . CAIRPGQNTGELFF TGTGCCATCAGACCGGGACAGAACACCGGGGAGCTGTTTTTT
. TRBJ1-2 TRBV11-2 once CASSTPGGGGYTF TGTGCCAGCAGCACCCCCGGGGGTGGAGGCTACACCTTC
. TRBJ2-2 TRBV7-6 . CASSLESGANTGELFF TGTGCCAGCAGCTTAGAAAGTGGAGCGAACACCGGGGAGCTGTTTTTT
. TRBJ1-1 TRBV12-3/TRBV12-4 . CASSLAGSKLNTEAFF TGTGCCAGCAGTTTAGCCGGCAGTAAATTGAACACTGAAGCTTTCTTT
TRBD1 TRBJ1-4 TRBV20-1 many CSASRGQGAVFEKLFF TGCAGTGCTAGTCGCGGACAGGGGGCCGTCTTTGAAAAACTGTTTTTT
. TRBJ2-1 TRBV18 many CASSLQLQDNEQFF TGTGCCAGCTCACTTCAACTCCAGGACAATGAGCAGTTCTTC
. TRBJ1-5 TRBV7-2 few CASSLGPGTGYQPQHF TGTGCCAGCAGCTTAGGTCCAGGGACGGGGTATCAGCCCCAGCATTTT
. TRBJ2-7 TRBV9 . CASSVAGSPRAYEQYF TGTGCCAGCAGCGTAGCCGGCAGCCCCAGGGCCTACGAGCAGTACTTC
. TRBJ2-3 TRBV7-3 . CASSLDSNTQYF TGTGCCAGCAGCTTAGACAGCAATACGCAGTATTTT
. TRBJ2-4 TRBV29-1 . CSVELIAKNIQYF TGCAGCGTTGAATTGATAGCCAAAAACATTCAGTACTTC
. TRBJ1-5 TRBV4-2 few CASSLFGSNQPQHF TGTGCCAGCAGCCTTTTCGGGAGCAATCAGCCCCAGCATTTT
. TRBJ1-5 TRBV6-1 few CASSEIGVSSNQPQHF TGTGCCAGCAGTGAAATAGGGGTCTCGAGCAATCAGCCCCAGCATTTT
TRBD1 TRBJ2-7 TRBV10-2 . CASSETGGEEQYF TGCGCCAGCAGTGAGACAGGGGGCGAGGAGCAGTACTTC
. TRBJ1-1 TRBV27 many CASSLKGMENTEAFF TGTGCCAGCAGTTTAAAAGGGATGGAGAACACTGAAGCTTTCTTT
. TRBJ1-6 TRBV29-1 many CSVGDYNSPLHF TGCAGCGTTGGAGACTACAATTCACCCCTCCACTTT
. TRBJ2-3 TRBV6-2/TRBV6-3 many CASSDRWTSQDTQYF TGTGCCAGCAGTGATCGTTGGACCAGCCAAGATACGCAGTATTTT
. TRBJ2-3 TRBV11-3 many CASSRGWGADTQYF TGTGCCAGCAGCCGTGGATGGGGCGCAGATACGCAGTATTTT